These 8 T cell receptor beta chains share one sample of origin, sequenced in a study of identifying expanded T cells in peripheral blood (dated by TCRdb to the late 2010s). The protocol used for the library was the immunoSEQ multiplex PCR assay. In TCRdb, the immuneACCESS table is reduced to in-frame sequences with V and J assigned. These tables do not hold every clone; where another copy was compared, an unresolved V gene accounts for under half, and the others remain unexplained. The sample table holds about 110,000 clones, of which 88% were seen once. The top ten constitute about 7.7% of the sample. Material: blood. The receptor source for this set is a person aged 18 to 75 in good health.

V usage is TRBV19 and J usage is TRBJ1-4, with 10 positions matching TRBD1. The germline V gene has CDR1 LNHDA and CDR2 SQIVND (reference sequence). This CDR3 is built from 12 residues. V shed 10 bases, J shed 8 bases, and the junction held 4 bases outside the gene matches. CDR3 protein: CATGTGEEKLFF. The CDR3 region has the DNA TGTGCCACAGGGACAGGGGAGGAAAAACTGTTTTTT.

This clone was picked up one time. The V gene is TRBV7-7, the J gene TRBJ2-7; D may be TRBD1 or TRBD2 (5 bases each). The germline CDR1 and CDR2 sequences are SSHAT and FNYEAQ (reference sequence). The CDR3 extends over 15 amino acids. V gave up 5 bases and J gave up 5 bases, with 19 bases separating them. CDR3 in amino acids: CASSPAWGSLNEQYF. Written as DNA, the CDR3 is TGTGCCAGCAGCCCAGCCTGGGGGAGTCTGAACGAGCAGTACTTC.

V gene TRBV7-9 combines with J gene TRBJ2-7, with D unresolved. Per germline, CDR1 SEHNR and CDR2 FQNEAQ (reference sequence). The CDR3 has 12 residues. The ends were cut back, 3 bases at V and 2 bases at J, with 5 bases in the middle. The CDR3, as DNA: TGTGCCAGCAGCTTTGGACCCTACGAGCAGTACTTC. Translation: CASSFGPYEQYF. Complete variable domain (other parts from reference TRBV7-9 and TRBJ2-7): DTGVSQNPRHKITKRGQNVTFRCDPISEHNRLYWYRQTLGQGPEFLTYFQNEAQLEKSRLLSDRFSAERPKGSFSTLEIQRTEQGDSAMYLCASSFGPYEQYFGPGTRLTVT.

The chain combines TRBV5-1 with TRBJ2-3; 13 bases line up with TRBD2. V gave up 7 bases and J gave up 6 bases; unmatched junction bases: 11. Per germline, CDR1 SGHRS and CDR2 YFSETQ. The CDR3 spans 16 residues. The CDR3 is CASLEGSGLAGDTQYF. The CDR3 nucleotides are TGCGCCAGCTTGGAGGGGTCGGGACTAGCGGGGGATACGCAGTATTTT.

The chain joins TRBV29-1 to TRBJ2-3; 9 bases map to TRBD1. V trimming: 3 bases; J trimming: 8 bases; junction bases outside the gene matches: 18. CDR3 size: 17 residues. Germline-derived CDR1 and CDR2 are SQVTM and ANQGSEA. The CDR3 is CSVEARVRDRVDGTQYF. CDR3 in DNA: TGCAGCGTTGAGGCCCGGGTCCGGGACAGGGTTGATGGTACGCAGTATTTT.

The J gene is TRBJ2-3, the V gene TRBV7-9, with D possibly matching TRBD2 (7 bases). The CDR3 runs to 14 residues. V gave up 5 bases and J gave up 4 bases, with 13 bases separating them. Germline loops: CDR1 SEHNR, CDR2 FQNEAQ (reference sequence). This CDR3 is CASSLKGGPDTQYF. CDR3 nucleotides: TGTGCCAGCAGCCTTAAGGGGGGGCCAGATACGCAGTATTTT.

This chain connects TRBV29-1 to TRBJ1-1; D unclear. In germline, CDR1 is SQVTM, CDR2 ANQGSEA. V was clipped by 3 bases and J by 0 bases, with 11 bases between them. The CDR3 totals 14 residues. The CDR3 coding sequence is TGCAGCGTTGACCTCGCAGGATTGAACACTGAAGCTTTCTTT. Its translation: CSVDLAGLNTEAFF.

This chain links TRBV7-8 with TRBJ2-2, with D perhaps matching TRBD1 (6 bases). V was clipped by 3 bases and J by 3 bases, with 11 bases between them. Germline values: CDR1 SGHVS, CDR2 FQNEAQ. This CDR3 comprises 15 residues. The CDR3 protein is CASSLRQDYTGELFF. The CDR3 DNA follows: TGTGCCAGCAGCTTGCGACAGGACTACACCGGGGAGCTGTTTTTT.